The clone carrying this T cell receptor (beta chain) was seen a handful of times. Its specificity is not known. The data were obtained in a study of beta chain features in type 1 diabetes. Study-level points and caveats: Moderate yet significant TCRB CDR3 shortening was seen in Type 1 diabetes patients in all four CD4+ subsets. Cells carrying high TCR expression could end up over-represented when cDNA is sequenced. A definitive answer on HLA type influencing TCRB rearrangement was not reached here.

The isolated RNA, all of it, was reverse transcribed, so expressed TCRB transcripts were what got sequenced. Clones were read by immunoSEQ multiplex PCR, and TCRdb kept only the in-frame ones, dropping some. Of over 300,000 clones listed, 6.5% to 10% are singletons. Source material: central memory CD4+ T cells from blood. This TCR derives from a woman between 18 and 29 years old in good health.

CDR3 nucleotides: TGTGCCAGCAGCTTAGCCCGGATATCCTTGGAGCAGTACTTC. Protein: CASSLARISLEQYF. V and J are TRBV7-2 and TRBJ2-7; D not certain. CDR1 SGHTA and CDR2 FQGNSA come from the germline V gene. V lost 0 bases to trimming and J lost 7 bases, with 13 bases between them. The CDR3 spans 14 residues.